The clone carrying this TCR beta chain was seen a handful of times. This sample was included in a study of shared clonotypes between healthy human individuals. The replicate PCRs on unsorted PBMC were given 250 to 300 ng DNA, which is 27,000 or so T cell genomes. Profiled with immunoSEQ multiplex PCR; TCRdb holds only in-frame clones, not every one. The repertoire has about 490,000 clones, 70% to 80% of them found once; the top ten carry around 12%. The TCR sequence derives from a woman in her 40s in good health. Some clones in this sample may be carry-over from other donors' samples. Source material: PBMCs.

The CDR3 DNA reads as TGTGCCAGCAGCCCCCTCGTAGCGGGAGGCGGAGATACGCAGTATTTT. The encoded protein is CASSPLVAGGGDTQYF. The chain recombines TRBV7-3 with TRBJ2-3, with 10 positions matching TRBD2. CDR3 length: 16 residues. Trimming cost V 5 bases and J 5 bases; bases outside gene matches: 10. CDR1 SGHTA and CDR2 FQGTGA come from the germline V gene.